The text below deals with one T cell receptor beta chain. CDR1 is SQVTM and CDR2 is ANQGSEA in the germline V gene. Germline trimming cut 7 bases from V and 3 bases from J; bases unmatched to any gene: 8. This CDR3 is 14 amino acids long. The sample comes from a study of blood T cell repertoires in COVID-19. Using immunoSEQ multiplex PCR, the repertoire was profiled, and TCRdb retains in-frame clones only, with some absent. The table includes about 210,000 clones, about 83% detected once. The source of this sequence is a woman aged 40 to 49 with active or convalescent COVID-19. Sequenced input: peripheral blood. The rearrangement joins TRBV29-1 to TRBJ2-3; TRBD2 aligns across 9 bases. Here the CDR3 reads CSGGGAGGTDTQYF. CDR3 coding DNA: TGCAGCGGGGGCGGAGCGGGGGGAACAGATACGCAGTATTTT.